The clone carrying this TCR beta chain has a count of ten or more. CDR3 length: 13 amino acids. The ends were cut back, 2 bases at V and 5 bases at J, with 9 bases in the middle. Germline CDR1 SEHNR, CDR2 FQNEAQ (reference sequence). The data derive from a study of T-cell reconstitution after alpha-beta-depleted transplantation in children. Unique molecular identifiers were incorporated when the TCRbeta library was constructed. TCRdb called the PCR reads again in MiXCR, with one record for every CDR3 protein. The sample consists of 440,000 or so distinct CDR3 sequences, about 11% of them appearing once.

The TCR sequence derives from a human donor who donated a stem cell graft to a child with acute myeloid leukemia. This rearrangement joins TRBV7-9 to TRBJ2-5; D may be TRBD1 or TRBD2 (5 bases each). Sequencing was performed on PBMCs from the stem cell graft donor, taken from the stem cell graft. The CDR3 DNA reads TGTGCCAGCAGCTTAAGAGGGGTCGAGACCCAGTACTTC. Protein: CASSLRGVETQYF.